The clone carrying this T cell receptor (beta chain) was seen a few times. This specimen comes from a study of blood T cell repertoires in COVID-19. Study overall: Collection of acute and convalescent COVID-19 samples took place in the United States, Italy and Spain.

V was shortened by 1 base and J by 2 bases, with 9 bases between the two germline ends. In germline, CDR1 is LGHNA, CDR2 YSLEER. The CDR3 length is 15 residues. Study processing details: Amplification with reference gene primers provided the estimates of nucleated cell counts. Only in-frame clones appear in the TCRdb table, and some are missing; sequencing was by immunoSEQ multiplex PCR. Clone size and the V and J calls come from that table; the DNA yielded D and trimming. The data show 70,000 to 80,000 clones, more than 80% seen once. This receptor was identified in a woman of 80 years or more with active or convalescent COVID-19. Sequencing input: peripheral blood. This chain links TRBV4-3 with TRBJ2-1; D possibly corresponds to TRBD2 (6 bases). This CDR3 is CASSQGEDPYNEQFF. In nucleotides, the CDR3 is TGCGCCAGCAGCCAAGGGGAGGACCCCTACAATGAGCAGTTCTTC.